This T cell receptor (beta chain) was documented in a study of cytomegalovirus exposure and HLA in healthy donors. V shed 5 bases and J shed 7 bases, with 17 bases lying between them. In germline, CDR1 is GTSNPN, CDR2 SVGIG (reference sequence). This CDR3 region has 13 residues. The primer mix had 60 Vbeta and 13 Jbeta primers. Sequenced by immunoSEQ multiplex PCR; TCRdb stores in-frame clones only, minus some. The sample shows tens of thousands of clones, around 79% of them seen only once. Notes on the study in general: In a later analysis, DRB1 alleles had the most associated TCRs; HLA-C alleles the fewest. A missense variant in DCLRE1C was later tied to TCR beta V- and J-gene trimming. Confirmation in vitro established that a few CMV-associated chains were specific for CMV antigens. Sequencing depth roughly uniform across donors was assumed in presence/absence analyses.

As concerns this clone: Its antigen is not identified.

The chain couples TRBV30 to TRBJ2-5; D unresolved. Sequencing used PBMCs. The TCR sequence derives from a woman in her thirties or forties in good health and CMV-seropositive. CDR3 loop: CAWSTDLEGTQYF. CDR3 bases: TGTGCCTGGTCGACTGACTTAGAAGGGACCCAGTACTTC.